This T cell receptor (beta chain) derives from a study of cytomegalovirus exposure and HLA in healthy donors. The V and J ends lost 3 bases and 5 bases respectively, with 16 bases between them. In germline, CDR1 is SEHNR, CDR2 FQNEAQ (reference sequence). The CDR3 sequence is 15 residues long. In the PCR, 60 Vbeta and 13 Jbeta primers were used. Only in-frame clones appear in the TCRdb table, and some are missing; sequencing was by immunoSEQ multiplex PCR. The sample holds about 190,000 clones, roughly 79% seen once. Whole-study findings and limits: Overall, some 160 TCR beta chains were annotated as cytomegalovirus-associated. There was a cluster of highly shared sequence variants that was likely a sequencing artifact.

As regards this clone: Antigen specificity is unknown.

Source material: PBMCs. The sequence came from a woman aged 18-29 years in good health and CMV-seronegative. The V and J genes are TRBV7-9 and TRBJ2-5; TRBD2 is a possible D gene (6 bases). The CDR3: CASSLGTAARETQYF. CDR3 sequence (DNA): TGTGCCAGCAGCTTGGGGACTGCCGCTCGGGAGACCCAGTACTTC.